The rows below give T cell receptor beta chains drawn from one sample of a study of T cell responses to AZD1222 COVID-19 vaccine. Some clones are missing from TCRdb's copy, which holds only in-frame ones; the method was immunoSEQ multiplex PCR. This sample yields around 180,000 clones, of which more than 75% are seen a single time; roughly 26% belongs to the top ten. The sequences come from peripheral blood, collected 28 days after the second AZD1222 dose. The receptors shown here come from an adult who received the AZD1222 COVID-19 vaccine. The CDR3 runs from the conserved cysteine through the conserved F or W. The D gene is left open where the match is weak. Some rows have no size entry. The others give once, few or many, or a class for an expanded clone.

clone_size: NA; v_call: TRBV6-2/TRBV6-3; j_call: TRBJ2-7; d_call: TRBD2; cdr3_nt: TGTGCCAGCAGTTACAGACTAGCGGGAGGCCTAAGCTCCTACGAGCAGTACTTC; cdr3_aa: CASSYRLAGGLSSYEQYF
clone_size: NA; v_call: TRBV28; j_call: TRBJ2-7; d_call: NA; cdr3_nt: TGTGCCAGCAGTTTGACCAGGGGACACGAGCAGTACTTC; cdr3_aa: CASSLTRGHEQYF
clone_size: once; v_call: TRBV21-1; j_call: TRBJ2-1; d_call: NA; cdr3_nt: TGTGCCAGCAGCCCCTCCGGGCTGCCAGCGGTCAATGAGCAGTTCTTC; cdr3_aa: CASSPSGLPAVNEQFF
clone_size: NA; v_call: TRBV3-1/TRBV3-2; j_call: TRBJ2-1; d_call: NA; cdr3_nt: TGTGCCAGCAGCCCGGATTGGTCTTACAATGAGCAGTTCTTC; cdr3_aa: CASSPDWSYNEQFF
clone_size: NA; v_call: TRBV5-1; j_call: TRBJ2-1; d_call: NA; cdr3_nt: TGCGCCAGCAGCCCCGAGGGGGCGGGAAAGTTCTTC; cdr3_aa: CASSPEGAGKFF
clone_size: NA; v_call: TRBV18; j_call: TRBJ2-3; d_call: TRBD1; cdr3_nt: TGTGCCAGCTCAACGCCGGGACAGGGGAGGACAGATACGCAGTATTTT; cdr3_aa: CASSTPGQGRTDTQYF
clone_size: NA; v_call: TRBV4-1; j_call: TRBJ1-3; d_call: NA; cdr3_nt: TGCGCCAGCAGCCAAGATAATTCTCTGTGGGGGGCTGGAAACACCATATATTTT; cdr3_aa: CASSQDNSLWGAGNTIYF
clone_size: NA; v_call: TRBV7-2; j_call: TRBJ2-1; d_call: NA; cdr3_nt: TGTGCCAGCAGCCCACTACAGGAGCAGTTCTTC; cdr3_aa: CASSPLQEQFF
clone_size: few; v_call: TRBV7-9; j_call: TRBJ2-7; d_call: NA; cdr3_nt: TGTGCCAGCAGCCCACAGGGCGACGAGCAGTACTTC; cdr3_aa: CASSPQGDEQYF
clone_size: NA; v_call: TRBV4-2; j_call: TRBJ1-1; d_call: NA; cdr3_nt: TGTGCCAGCAGCCAAGATACAGGAATTAACACTGAAGCTTTCTTT; cdr3_aa: CASSQDTGINTEAFF
clone_size: NA; v_call: TRBV7-7; j_call: TRBJ2-1; d_call: NA; cdr3_nt: TGTGCTAGCAGCTTAGTGGGTAACTACAATGAGCAGTTCTTC; cdr3_aa: CASSLVGNYNEQFF
clone_size: NA; v_call: TRBV28; j_call: TRBJ1-1; d_call: TRBD1; cdr3_nt: TGTGCCACCGGGGGCAGGGGGGCCGTTGTTGAAGCTTTCTTT; cdr3_aa: CATGGRGAVVEAFF